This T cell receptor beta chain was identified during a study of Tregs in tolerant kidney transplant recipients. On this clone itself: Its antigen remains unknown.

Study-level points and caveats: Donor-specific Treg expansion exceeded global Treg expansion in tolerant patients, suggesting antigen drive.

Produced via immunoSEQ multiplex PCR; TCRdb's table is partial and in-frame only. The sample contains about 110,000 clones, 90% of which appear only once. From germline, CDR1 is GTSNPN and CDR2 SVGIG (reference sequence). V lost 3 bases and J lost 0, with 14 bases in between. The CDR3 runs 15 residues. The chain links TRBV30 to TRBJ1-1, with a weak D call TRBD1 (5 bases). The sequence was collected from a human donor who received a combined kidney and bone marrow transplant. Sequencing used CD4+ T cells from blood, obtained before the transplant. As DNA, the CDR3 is TGTGCCTGGAGCTTTTCCTCAGGGCTGAACACTGAAGCTTTCTTT. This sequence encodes CAWSFSSGLNTEAFF.